This TCR beta chain was documented in a study of molecular identifiers for immune sequencing clone quantification. Worth noting for this clonotype: Its antigen is not identified.

TCRdb re-derived calls from the PCR reads in MiXCR, one entry per CDR3 protein. The data contain around 480,000 distinct CDR3 sequences, 20% to 25% of them singletons. Points from the study as a whole: Clonotypes topping 20 RNA copies carried over 97% of effector molecules but under 1% of naive ones.

Trimming cost V 6 bases and J 5 bases, with 10 bases left between them. Germline CDR1 MNHEY, CDR2 SVGAGI. This CDR3 has 13 residues. The clonotype was recovered from a human donor in good health. Some libraries in this study had Jurkat cell RNA spiked in. The chain uses TRBV6-5 and TRBJ2-2, with TRBD1 as a possible D gene (6 bases). Input material: naive CD8+ T cells from blood, with Jurkat cell RNA spiked in. Documented subset: FACS-sorted CD8+CD4-CCR7+CD45RA+ naive T cells. The CDR3 loop reads CASSRGVTGELFF. CDR3 in DNA: TGTGCCAGCAGCAGGGGTGTTACCGGGGAGCTGTTTTTT.